Listed below are T cell receptor beta chains from one sample, sequenced in a study of shared clonotypes between healthy human individuals. Assay used: immunoSEQ multiplex PCR; TCRdb lists only in-frame clones, some missing. This table has about 1.5 million clones, 95% to 97% appearing once. The sample consisted of naive CD4+ T cells sorted from blood. The receptors here all came from a man younger than 45 in good health. Each CDR3 is given with its conserved first and last residue. A D gene is named only where the DNA matches it firmly. The size entry is marked missing in some rows and otherwise reads once, few, many or a size class.

J gene	V gene	D gene	clone size	CDR3 DNA	CDR3 protein
TRBJ2-5	TRBV5-1	NA	NA	TGCGCCAGCAGCTCGGGACCCAAAGAGACCCAGTACTTC	CASSSGPKETQYF
TRBJ2-3	TRBV4-1	NA	NA	TGCGCCAGCAGCCAAGGGGACACCCGCACAGATACGCAGTATTTT	CASSQGDTRTDTQYF
TRBJ2-2	TRBV12-5	TRBD2	NA	TGTGCTATCACCCCGGGGCTAGCGGGAGCCTGGAACACCGGGGAGCTGTTTTTT	CAITPGLAGAWNTGELFF
TRBJ1-5	TRBV27	NA	NA	TGTGCCAGCAGCGAGTTCACAGGGCGCAATCAGCCCCAGCATTTT	CASSEFTGRNQPQHF
TRBJ1-5	TRBV28	NA	NA	TGTGCCAGCAGTTTCAAGAGAATTAGCAATCAGCCCCAGCATTTT	CASSFKRISNQPQHF
TRBJ2-1	TRBV11-2	NA	NA	TGTGCCAGCAGCCATCTGGAGGGTCCCTTTGATGAGCAGTTCTTC	CASSHLEGPFDEQFF
TRBJ2-1	TRBV6-1	NA	NA	TGTGCCAGCAGTGAAGGTCGTGGGGGCTCCTACAATGAGCAGTTCTTC	CASSEGRGGSYNEQFF
TRBJ2-5	TRBV29-1	NA	NA	TGCAGCGCAAAAAAAGGGCAGAGCCGACAAGAGACCCAGTACTTC	CSAKKGQSRQETQYF
TRBJ1-2	TRBV7-2	NA	few	TGTGCCAGCAGCTTAGGGGGCAGCTACTATGGCTACACCTTC	CASSLGGSYYGYTF
TRBJ1-4	TRBV5-1	NA	once	TGCGCCAGCAGCTTAGCCGGAGAGGGAGAAGAAACACTGTTTTTT	CASSLAGEGEETLFF
TRBJ2-3	TRBV5-4	NA	NA	TGTGCCAGCAGCGCCCACAGGGAATCTTATACGCAGTATTTT	CASSAHRESYTQYF
TRBJ1-1	TRBV5-4	TRBD1	NA	TGTGCCAGCAGCCTTGACAGGGGAGACACTGAAGCTTTCTTT	CASSLDRGDTEAFF
TRBJ2-2	TRBV7-3	NA	NA	TGTGCCAGCAGCTTAATCCACCAAGACACCGGGGAGCTGTTTTTT	CASSLIHQDTGELFF
TRBJ2-5	TRBV5-8	NA	NA	TGTGCCAGCAGCTCCGTCCGTCTTTCGGGGACCCAGTACTTC	CASSSVRLSGTQYF
TRBJ1-5	TRBV9	NA	NA	TGTGCCAGCAGCGTGGGGCAGAATCAGCCCCAGCATTTT	CASSVGQNQPQHF
TRBJ2-5	TRBV10-3	NA	NA	TGTGCCATCAGTGAAACAGGTCTTGCGGACCAAGAGACCCAGTACTTC	CAISETGLADQETQYF
TRBJ2-7	TRBV29-1	NA	NA	TGCAGCGTTGTTGGTGGTTTCGAGCAGTACTTC	CSVVGGFEQYF
TRBJ2-2	TRBV5-1	NA	NA	TGCGCCAGCAGCTTGGCCTCACAGAACACCGGGGAGCTGTTTTTT	CASSLASQNTGELFF
TRBJ2-1	TRBV25-1	TRBD1	NA	TGTGCCAGCAGTGGGACAGGGGGGTACAATGAGCAGTTCTTC	CASSGTGGYNEQFF
TRBJ1-2	TRBV14	NA	NA	TGTGCCAGCAGCCGGCATGGAGGGGCGCACAACTATGGCTACACCTTC	CASSRHGGAHNYGYTF
TRBJ2-3	TRBV6-4	NA	NA	TGTGCCAGCAGCCACAGGGTTTCCACAGATACGCAGTATTTT	CASSHRVSTDTQYF
TRBJ2-1	TRBV12-1	NA	NA	TGTGCCAGCAGCCACCGGGACAGACCGCGCGATGAGCAGTTCTTC	CASSHRDRPRDEQFF
TRBJ1-2	TRBV7-2	NA	NA	TGTGCCAGCAGCTTGGCTGCACTTGGGTACACCTTC	CASSLAALGYTF
TRBJ2-2	TRBV5-4	NA	NA	TGTGCCAGCAGTGGGAGCGGCCAGGCCGGGGAGCTGTTTTTT	CASSGSGQAGELFF
TRBJ2-7	TRBV14	TRBD2	NA	TGTGCCAGCTCCCCTAGGGGGTTCCCGGGACTAGCGAACGCAGGCTTC	CASSPRGFPGLANAGF
TRBJ2-1	TRBV27	TRBD2	NA	TGTGCCAGCAGCCGCCCTAGCGGGAGCGTTCTTTACAATGAGCAGTTCTTC	CASSRPSGSVLYNEQFF
TRBJ2-2	TRBV9	NA	NA	TGTGCCAGCAGCCAGTCCCTTACCGATAGACAAACCGGGGAGCTGTTTTTT	CASSQSLTDRQTGELFF
TRBJ2-1	TRBV28	NA	NA	TGTGCCAGCAGTACCCTAGGATATGAGCAGTTCTTC	CASSTLGYEQFF
TRBJ2-1	TRBV29-1	TRBD2	NA	TGCAGCGCCGCGGGTGTTCCCGGGACTAGCGGCTACAATGAGCAGTTCTTC	CSAAGVPGTSGYNEQFF
TRBJ2-5	TRBV10-3	NA	once	TGTGCCATCAGTGGAGTTGGGCAGGAGACCCAGTACTTC	CAISGVGQETQYF
TRBJ2-7	TRBV5-4	TRBD1	NA	TGTGCCAGCAGCCAGGGACAGGGGCAGGACGAGCAGTACTTC	CASSQGQGQDEQYF
TRBJ2-1	TRBV29-1	NA	few	TGCAGCGCCTGGGATCACAATGAGCAGTTCTTC	CSAWDHNEQFF
TRBJ1-4	TRBV29-1	NA	NA	TGCAGCGCACGACAGGAAGAAAAACTGTTTTTT	CSARQEEKLFF
TRBJ2-7	TRBV28	NA	NA	TGTGCCAGCAGTTTAGGCAGAAGCTACGAGCAGTACTTC	CASSLGRSYEQYF
TRBJ1-5	TRBV4-2	TRBD1	NA	TGTGCCAGCAGCCAAGAAGTACAGGGGCGAGTAAGGCAGCCCCAGCATTTT	CASSQEVQGRVRQPQHF
TRBJ1-2	TRBV6-1	TRBD1	NA	TGTGCCAGCAACCCTGGTGGACAGGCTCTCGGTTTC	CASNPGGQALGF
TRBJ2-1	TRBV5-4	NA	once	TGTGCCAGCAGCTTGGGTGTACAAGGAAACTCTCAGTTCTTC	CASSLGVQGNSQFF
TRBJ2-3	TRBV6-5	TRBD2	NA	TGTGCCAGCAGTTACGCTAGCGGGGCAGATACGCAGTATTTT	CASSYASGADTQYF
TRBJ1-5	TRBV18	NA	NA	TGTGCCAGCTCCCCTGTGGACACCAATCAGCCCCAGCATTTT	CASSPVDTNQPQHF
TRBJ2-3	TRBV9	TRBD1	NA	TGTGCCAGCAGCGCGACAGGGGAGTCCGATACGCAGTATTTT	CASSATGESDTQYF
TRBJ1-2	TRBV28	TRBD1	NA	TGTGCCAGCAGTTTAGTAGGGACAGGGTATGGCTACACCTTC	CASSLVGTGYGYTF